This T cell receptor beta chain was obtained from a study of vaccination effects on CD4 cells after COVID-19. The CDR3 spans 18 residues. From germline, CDR1 is KGHSH and CDR2 LQKENI. V lost 2 bases, J lost 6 bases, and 12 bases stayed unmatched. As to this clone: Its antigen is unknown.

The culture ran for around 10 days before CD4+ T cells were isolated. Half the medium was swapped for IL-2 medium on days 3 and 7. The repertoire was sequenced with immunoSEQ multiplex PCR; TCRdb's copy has only in-frame clones and lacks some. The table has 30,000 to 40,000 clones, around 76% seen once; the top ten hold less than 3.5%. The clonotype originates from a human donor who received a COVID-19 vaccine. The rearrangement joins TRBV18 to TRBJ2-3, with 12 bases matching TRBD2. This material consisted of CD4+ T cells from PBMCs cultured without peptide, taken before COVID-19 vaccination. DNA for the CDR3: TGTGCCAGCTCACCAGGGCTAGCGGGGGGGCCATCGGGTGATACGCAGTATTTT. Translated: CASSPGLAGGPSGDTQYF.